This T cell receptor beta chain came from a study of T-cell memory formation after mild COVID-19. Study-wide background: Clusters were largely donor specific.

Points on this clonotype: Its antigen is unidentified.

The CDR3 spans 14 residues. CDR1 and CDR2 (germline): SGHTA, FQGTGA. Trimming cost V 1 base and J 5 bases, with 10 bases left between them. From 5'RACE with constant-segment primers came TCR alpha and TCR beta cDNA libraries that carried sample barcodes and UMIs. MiXCR, run by TCRdb on the 5' RACE reads, gives a single entry per CDR3 protein. The sample lists about 270,000 distinct CDR3 sequences, roughly a sixth occurring once. General study results and limits: Confirmation of SARS-CoV-2 specificity was lacking for second-wave clones peaking day 37.

The receptor was derived from a man aged 18 to 29 who had mild COVID-19 (a few samples of this study predate the infection). Cell type and time point are not known. Material for sequencing was PBMCs or a T cell subset sorted from them (not recorded which). This chain links TRBV7-3 with TRBJ2-3; D may correspond to TRBD1 or TRBD2 (6 bases each). CDR3 nucleotide sequence: TGTGCCAGCAGCTTAAAGGGGGGCAGAGATACGCAGTATTTT. Translating it yields CASSLKGGRDTQYF.